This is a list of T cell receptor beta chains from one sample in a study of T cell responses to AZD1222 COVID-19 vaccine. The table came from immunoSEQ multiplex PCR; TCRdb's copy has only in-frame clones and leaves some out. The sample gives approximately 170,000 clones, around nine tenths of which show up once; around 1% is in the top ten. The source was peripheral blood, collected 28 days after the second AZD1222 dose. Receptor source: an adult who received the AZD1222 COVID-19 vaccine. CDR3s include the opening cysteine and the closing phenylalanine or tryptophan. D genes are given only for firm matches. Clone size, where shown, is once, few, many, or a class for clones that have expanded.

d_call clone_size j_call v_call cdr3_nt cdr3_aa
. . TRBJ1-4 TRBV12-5 TGTGCTAGTGGGCCGGGACAACCTAATGAAAAACTGTTTTTT CASGPGQPNEKLFF
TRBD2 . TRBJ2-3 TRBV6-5 TGTGCCAGCAGTCCAAGCGGGGGGCGGGGAGATACGCAGTATTTT CASSPSGGRGDTQYF
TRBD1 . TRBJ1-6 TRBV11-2 TGTGCCAGCGGGATCGACAGGGTTCTGAATTCACCCCTCCACTTT CASGIDRVLNSPLHF
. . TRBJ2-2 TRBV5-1 TGCGCCAGCAGCATAACGCGGCAACGTAACACCGGGGAGCTGTTTTTT CASSITRQRNTGELFF
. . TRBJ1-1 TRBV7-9 TGTGCCAGCAGCTTCCAGACTCGGGGAACTGAAGCTTTCTTT CASSFQTRGTEAFF
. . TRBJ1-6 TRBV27 TGTGCCAGCAGTTTAGGAGGGGGATTAAATTCACCCCTCCACTTT CASSLGGGLNSPLHF
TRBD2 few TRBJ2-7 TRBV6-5 TGTGCCAGCAGTTACGGGCCCCGGGAGGGGCAAGACGAGCAGTACTTC CASSYGPREGQDEQYF
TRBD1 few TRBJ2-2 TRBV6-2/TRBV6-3 TGTGCCAGCAGTTACTCTCCCTCGACAGGGAGGAACACCGGGGAGCTGTTTTTT CASSYSPSTGRNTGELFF
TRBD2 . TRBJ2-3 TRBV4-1 TGCGCCAGCAGCCAAGACCCTAGCGGGGGGACAGATACGCAGTATTTT CASSQDPSGGTDTQYF
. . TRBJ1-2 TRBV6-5 TGTGCCAGCAGTTACTCGTGGGGGGGAGCTAACTATGGCTACACCTTC CASSYSWGGANYGYTF
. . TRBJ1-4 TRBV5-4 TGTGCCAGCAGCTCGTCCCCCCAGGGCGGGGAAAAACTGTTTTTT CASSSSPQGGEKLFF
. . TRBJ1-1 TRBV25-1 TGTGCCAGCAGTGATAGAGGCACTGAAGCTTTCTTT CASSDRGTEAFF